These 5 T cell receptor beta chains were sequenced from one sample in a study of beta chain features in type 1 diabetes. All of the isolated RNA was reverse transcribed, so expressed TCRB transcripts were sequenced. The assay was immunoSEQ multiplex PCR, and TCRdb's table has in-frame clones only and misses some. The sample contains 600,000 or so clones, approximately 13% of which appear only once. Their target antigens are unknown. Findings and caveats of the study: Shortening of TCRB CDR3s, moderate but significant, appeared in all four CD4+ subsets of Type 1 diabetes patients.

Sequenced material: naive CD4+ T cells from blood. These receptors all come from a young man with type 1 diabetes.

Only a few counts were recorded for this clone. This chain uses TRBV29-1 with TRBJ1-1; D may be TRBD1 (5 bases). V dropped 4 bases and J dropped 4 bases, with 10 bases sitting between them. The CDR3 loop spans 12 amino acids. The V gene's germline CDR1 is SQVTM and CDR2 ANQGSEA. The CDR3 loop reads CSVGKGPTEAFF. The CDR3 DNA is TGCAGCGTTGGAAAGGGGCCCACTGAAGCTTTCTTT.

The V and J genes are TRBV5-6 and TRBJ1-1; perhaps TRBD1 as D (6 bases). The length of the CDR3 is 16 residues. Deletions cut 2 bases from V and 3 bases from J, with 17 bases between. Per germline, CDR1 SGHDT and CDR2 YYEEEE. The CDR3 reads CASSLEIAGAYTEAFF. The DNA for the CDR3 is TGTGCCAGCAGCTTAGAGATAGCAGGGGCCTACACTGAAGCTTTCTTT. The complete variable domain, with remaining parts taken from reference TRBV5-6 and TRBJ1-1, reads DAGVTQSPTHLIKTRGQQVTLRCSPKSGHDTVSWYQQALGQGPQFIFQYYEEEERQRGNFPDRFSGHQFPNYSSELNVNALLLGDSALYLCASSLEIAGAYTEAFFGQGTRLTVV.

The chain combines TRBV6-5 with TRBJ2-7; 9 nucleotides line up with TRBD1. V lost 5 bases to trimming and J lost 3 bases; unmatched junction nucleotides: 8. CDR1 MNHEY and CDR2 SVGAGI come from the germline V gene. CDR3 size: 15 residues. The CDR3 DNA reads TGTGCCAGCAGTCCTCCGGGACAGGGTGTCTACGAGCAGTACTTC. Its translation: CASSPPGQGVYEQYF.

This clone appeared a few times. This rearrangement joins TRBV28 to TRBJ2-3; 7 bases fit TRBD1. Germline assignment: CDR1 MDHEN and CDR2 SYDVKM. The CDR3 extends over 17 amino acids. V was pared by 2 bases and J by 2 bases, with 10 bases of the junction left unmatched. CDR3 protein: CASSLPQGVSLTDTQYF. In DNA, the CDR3 is TGTGCCAGCAGTTTACCGCAGGGGGTCTCCCTCACAGATACGCAGTATTTT.

V is TRBV7-3 and J is TRBJ2-7; D gene unclear. The CDR3 spans 11 residues. Germline V gene data show CDR1 as SGHTA and CDR2 as FQGTGA. The V gene lost 11 bases and the J gene lost 1 base, with 9 bases spanning the gap. The CDR3 reads CAGVASYEQYF. CDR3 DNA sequence: TGTGCCGGAGTAGCATCCTACGAGCAGTACTTC.